The clone carrying this TCR beta chain occurred many times. Its specificity is unknown. Molecular barcoded adaptors covering alpha/delta and beta/gamma chains were used on roughly 400 ng RNA. TCRdb fed the reads into MiXCR, producing one record per CDR3 protein. The table has around 41,000 distinct CDR3 sequences, approximately 14% seen once. These data originate in a study of read filtering for tumor transcriptome and immune sequencing. Notes on the study in general: The sorted CD138-negative fraction was a mixed bone marrow immune population, not purified T cells.

V shed 3 bases and J shed 9 bases, with 16 bases lying between them. Germline V gene data show CDR1 as SGHDT and CDR2 as YYEEEE. The CDR3 length is 15 residues. The clonotype originates from a donor over 35 with multiple myeloma. The chain has TRBV5-6 and TRBJ1-6; D remains ambiguous. Sequenced material: a population of CD138-negative cells sorted from bone marrow. The CDR3 spells CASSSRAPGGSPLHF. The CDR3 DNA reads as TGTGCCAGCAGCTCCCGGGCCCCGGGTGGTTCACCCCTCCACTTT.